This record covers a single TCR beta chain. The CDR3 is 14 residues long. Trimming pared 7 bases from V and 4 bases from J, leaving 13 bases between. Germline V gene lookup returns CDR1 MDHEN and CDR2 SYDVKM. The data originate from a study of blood T cell repertoires in COVID-19. Overall study: Samples came from the United States, Italy and Spain, spanning acute and convalescent COVID-19. The cDNA or gDNA used as material had been derived from T cells, B-cell-depleted T cells, or PBMCs.

As originally analysed: Scientists estimated how many nucleated cells there were by amplifying reference gene primers. Method: immunoSEQ multiplex PCR; TCRdb's copy keeps in-frame clones and lacks some. That table gives V, J and clone size, and the DNA gave D and trimming. This table has 180,000 or so clones, more than 75% appearing once. This TCR was sampled from a young man with active or convalescent COVID-19. The rearrangement uses TRBV28 and TRBJ2-2; perhaps TRBD2 as D (6 bases). Sequenced: peripheral blood. The CDR3 reads CASIPPGGTGELFF. The CDR3 DNA sequence: TGTGCCAGCATCCCCCCCGGGGGCACCGGGGAGCTGTTTTTT.